Sequencing of this T cell receptor beta chain was carried out in a study of ipilimumab plus nivolumab after autologous stem cell transplantation. The CDR3 covers 14 residues. Unmatched junction bases numbered 8, after V lost 7 bases and J lost 2 bases. Germline CDR1 reads SGHNT; CDR2 reads YYREEE (reference sequence). The assay was immunoSEQ multiplex PCR, and TCRdb's table has in-frame clones only and misses some. The sample contains 5,000 or so clones, around 71% of which appear only once. The chain couples TRBV5-4 to TRBJ2-7; 8 bases match TRBD1. The TCR sequence derives from a male donor with multiple myeloma. The sample consisted of PBMCs, taken in a trial of ipilimumab plus nivolumab as post-transplant consolidation. The CDR3: CASGPDRAAYEQYF. As DNA, the CDR3 is TGTGCCAGCGGACCGGACAGGGCGGCCTACGAGCAGTACTTC.